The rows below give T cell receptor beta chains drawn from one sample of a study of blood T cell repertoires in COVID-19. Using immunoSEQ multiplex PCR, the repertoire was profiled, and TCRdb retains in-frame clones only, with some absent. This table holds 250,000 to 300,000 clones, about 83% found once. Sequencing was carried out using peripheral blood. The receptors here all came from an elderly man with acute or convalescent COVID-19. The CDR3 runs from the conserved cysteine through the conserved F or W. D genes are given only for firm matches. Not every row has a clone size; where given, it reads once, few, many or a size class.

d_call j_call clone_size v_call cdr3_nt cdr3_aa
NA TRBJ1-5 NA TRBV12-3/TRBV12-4 TGTGCCAGCAGTTTTTCAGTCAATCAGCCCCAGCATTTT CASSFSVNQPQHF
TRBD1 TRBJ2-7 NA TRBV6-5 TGTGCCAGCAGTTACTCCGGGACAGGTACCTACGAGCAGTACTTC CASSYSGTGTYEQYF
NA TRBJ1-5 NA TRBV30 TGTGCCTGGAGTCGGACTCTCAATCAGCCCCAGCATTTT CAWSRTLNQPQHF
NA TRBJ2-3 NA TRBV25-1 TGTGCCAGCAGTGAATCCCCTACAGATACGCAGTATTTT CASSESPTDTQYF
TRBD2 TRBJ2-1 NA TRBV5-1 TGCGCCAGCAGCTTGTCCGGACTAGCGGGGGGTGAGCAGTTCTTC CASSLSGLAGGEQFF
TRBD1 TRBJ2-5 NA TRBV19 TGTGCCAGTAACCACAGGGGTGAGACCCAGTACTTC CASNHRGETQYF
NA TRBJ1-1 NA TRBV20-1 TGCAGTGCTAGTCGACAGTTGAACACTGAAGCTTTCTTT CSASRQLNTEAFF
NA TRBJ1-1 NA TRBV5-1 TGCGCCAGCAGCTTTAATGTAAACACTGAAGCTTTCTTT CASSFNVNTEAFF
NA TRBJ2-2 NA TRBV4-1 TGCGCCAGCAGCCCGGACAGCACGAACACCGGGGAGCTGTTTTTT CASSPDSTNTGELFF
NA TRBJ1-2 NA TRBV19 TGTGCCAGTAGTATCGAGGTGAACTATGGCTACACCTTC CASSIEVNYGYTF
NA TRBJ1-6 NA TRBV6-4 TGTGCCAGCAGTGCCGAACAGGCGGGGAATTCACCCCTCCACTTT CASSAEQAGNSPLHF
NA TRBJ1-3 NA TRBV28 TGTGCCAGCAGCCGGGGGTCTTGGGGATCTGGAAACACCATATATTTT CASSRGSWGSGNTIYF
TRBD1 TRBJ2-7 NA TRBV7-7 TGTGCCAGCAGCTTAGGGCCGGGACAGGGGGCGTACGAGCAGTACTTC CASSLGPGQGAYEQYF
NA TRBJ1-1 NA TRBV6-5 TGTGCCAGCTCTCGTGACACTGAAGCTTTCTTT CASSRDTEAFF
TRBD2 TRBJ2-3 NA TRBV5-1 TGCGCCAGCAGCCCCGGACTAGCGGGACGGGGAACAGATACGCAGTATTTT CASSPGLAGRGTDTQYF
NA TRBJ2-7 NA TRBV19 TGTGCCAGTAGGGACGGGAGGACAGGGCGCTACGAGCAGTACTTC CASRDGRTGRYEQYF
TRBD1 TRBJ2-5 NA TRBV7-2 TGTGCCAGCAGCTTCCAACAGGGGCAGGGGGAGACCCAGTACTTC CASSFQQGQGETQYF
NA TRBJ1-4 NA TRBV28 TGTGCCAGCAGTTTATTGGACAGAAGAAGGGAAAAACTGTTTTTT CASSLLDRRREKLFF
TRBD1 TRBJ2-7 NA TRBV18 TGTGCCAGCTCAACAAAGACAGGGGGCTACGAGCAGTACTTC CASSTKTGGYEQYF
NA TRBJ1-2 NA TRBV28 TGTGCCAGCAGCCAGGGAATCAACTATGGCTACACCTTC CASSQGINYGYTF
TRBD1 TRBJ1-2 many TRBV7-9 TGTGCCAGCAGCCTGGCCGGGACAGGATCTGGCTACACCTTC CASSLAGTGSGYTF
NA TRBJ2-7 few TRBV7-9 TGTGCCAGCAGCTTGGAGGTCGCCTACGAGCAGTACTTC CASSLEVAYEQYF
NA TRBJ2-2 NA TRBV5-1 TGCGCCAGCAGCTTGGAACAGGGAAGCGCCGGGGAGCTGTTTTTT CASSLEQGSAGELFF
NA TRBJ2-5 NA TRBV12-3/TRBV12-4 TGTGCCAGCAGTCCGGGGTCTGTAGAGACCCAGTACTTC CASSPGSVETQYF
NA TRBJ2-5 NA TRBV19 TGTGCCAGTAGTATAGTATTTCCCCCGACAGGACAAGAGACCCAGTACTTC CASSIVFPPTGQETQYF
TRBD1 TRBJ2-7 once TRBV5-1 TGCGCCAGCAGCCCGGGGGGGACAGGGGACTACGAGCAGTACTTC CASSPGGTGDYEQYF
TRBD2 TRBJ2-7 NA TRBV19 TGTGCCAGTAGTGAGGTAGCGGGAGCGATCGAGCAGTACTTC CASSEVAGAIEQYF
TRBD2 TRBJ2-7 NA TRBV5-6 TGTGCCAGCAGCTTTTTGGCTAGCGGGAGACAAGTCAACGAGCAGTACTTC CASSFLASGRQVNEQYF
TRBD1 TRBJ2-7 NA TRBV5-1 TGCGCCAGCAGCTTGGAGGGTGACAGGGCCGAGCAGTACTTC CASSLEGDRAEQYF
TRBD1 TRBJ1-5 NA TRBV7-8 TGTGCCAGCACACGCCGGGACAGGGACTCGCCCCAGCATTTT CASTRRDRDSPQHF
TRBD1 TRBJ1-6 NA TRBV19 TGTGCCAGTACCCCGGGACAGGTTGATTCACCCCTCCACTTT CASTPGQVDSPLHF
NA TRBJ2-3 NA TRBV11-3 TGTGCCAGCAGCCTTGGGCCCACAGATACGCAGTATTTT CASSLGPTDTQYF
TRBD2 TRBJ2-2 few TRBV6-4 TGTGCCAGCAGTGAGGAGACCGGGAGGACCGGGGAGCTGTTTTTT CASSEETGRTGELFF
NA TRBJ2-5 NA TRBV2 TGTGCCAGAGAAAAACTGGTGACCCAGTACTTC CAREKLVTQYF
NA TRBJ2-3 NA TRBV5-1 TGCGCCAGCAGCTTGTTGTCTAGCACAGATACGCAGTATTTT CASSLLSSTDTQYF
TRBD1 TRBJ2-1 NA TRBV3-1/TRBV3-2 TGTGCCAGCAGCCAAATCGGGACAGGGGGCTTTTCGAATGAGCAGTTCTTC CASSQIGTGGFSNEQFF
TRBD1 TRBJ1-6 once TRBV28 TGTGCCAGCAGTTTGAGAGATACAGGGGGTTCACCCCTCCACTTT CASSLRDTGGSPLHF
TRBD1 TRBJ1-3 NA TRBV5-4 TGTGCCAGCAGCGTTGGACAGGGTGGACCTGGAAACACCATATATTTT CASSVGQGGPGNTIYF
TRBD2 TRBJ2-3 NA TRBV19 TGTGCCAGTAGTATGTTCGGGACTAGCGGGGTCACAGATACGCAGTATTTT CASSMFGTSGVTDTQYF
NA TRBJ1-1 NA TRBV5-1 TGCGCCAGCAGCTTCGACGAGGGGGAGAACGCTTTCTTT CASSFDEGENAFF
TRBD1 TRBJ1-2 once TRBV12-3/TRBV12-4 TGTGCCAGCAGTCGACAGGGTCCCTATGGCTACACCTTC CASSRQGPYGYTF
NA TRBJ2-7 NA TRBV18 TGTGCCAGCTCAATAGATTACGAGCAGTACTTC CASSIDYEQYF
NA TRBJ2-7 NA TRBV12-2 TGTGCAAGTCGCCGGACTAGTTCCCACGAGCAGTACTTC CASRRTSSHEQYF
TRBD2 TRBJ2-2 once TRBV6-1 TGTGCCAGCAGTGGGAGGACTAGCGGGGGGGACGGGGAGCTGTTTTTT CASSGRTSGGDGELFF
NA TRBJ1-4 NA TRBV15 TGTGCCACCAGCAGAGAAAAGACAGGAGTAGAGGAAAAACTGTTTTTT CATSREKTGVEEKLFF
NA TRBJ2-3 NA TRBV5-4 TGTGCCAGCAGCCAAACAGGCACAGATACGCAGTATTTT CASSQTGTDTQYF
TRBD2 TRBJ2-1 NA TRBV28 TGTGCCAGCAGTTTCGGGAGGGGTTACTACAATGAGCAGTTCTTC CASSFGRGYYNEQFF
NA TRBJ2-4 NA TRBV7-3 TGTGCCAGCAGCTTAAGTTCGGGACTCGAAAACATTCAGTACTTC CASSLSSGLENIQYF
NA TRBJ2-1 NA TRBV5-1 TGCGCCAGCAGCTTGGGGGGGCTTGACAATGAGCAGTTCTTC CASSLGGLDNEQFF
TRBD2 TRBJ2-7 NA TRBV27 TGTGCCAGCAGGCAAGCGGGAGTTGAAACCTCCTACGAGCAGTACTTC CASRQAGVETSYEQYF
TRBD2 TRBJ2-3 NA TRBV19 TGTGCCATTCGGGGGAGGGACACAGATACGCAGTATTTT CAIRGRDTDTQYF
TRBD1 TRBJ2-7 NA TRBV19 TGTGCCAGTGGGGACAGGGCCTACGAGCAGTACTTC CASGDRAYEQYF
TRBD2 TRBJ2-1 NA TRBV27 TGTGCCAGCAGTTTGTACCCTAGCGGGACCTCCTACAATGAGCAGTTCTTC CASSLYPSGTSYNEQFF